This T cell receptor beta chain originates from a study of neurological immune-mediated disorders. Regarding this clonotype: Its antigen is as yet unknown.

The CDR3 covers 15 residues. V was clipped by 1 base and J by 4 bases, with 8 bases between them. Germline lookup yields CDR1 LNHNV and CDR2 YYDKDF (reference sequence). General observations from the study: None of the CDR3 amino acid sequences of expanded clones recurred across subjects, suggesting private repertoires in all groups.

Time point here: longitudinal time-point 2. The authors made cDNA by 5'RACE with 10-nucleotide random UMIs. Via MiXCR, TCRdb re-called the 5' RACE reads, giving one row per CDR3 protein. The sample yields around 49,000 distinct CDR3 sequences, around 13% seen once. The clonotype comes from a male donor with HTLV-1-associated myelopathy (HAM/TSP). Specimen: PBMCs. The V gene is TRBV15, the J gene TRBJ2-6; D is ambiguous. CDR3 amino acids: CATSRGNPGANVLTF. The CDR3 DNA reads TGTGCCACCAGCAGAGGAAATCCGGGGGCCAACGTCCTGACTTTC.